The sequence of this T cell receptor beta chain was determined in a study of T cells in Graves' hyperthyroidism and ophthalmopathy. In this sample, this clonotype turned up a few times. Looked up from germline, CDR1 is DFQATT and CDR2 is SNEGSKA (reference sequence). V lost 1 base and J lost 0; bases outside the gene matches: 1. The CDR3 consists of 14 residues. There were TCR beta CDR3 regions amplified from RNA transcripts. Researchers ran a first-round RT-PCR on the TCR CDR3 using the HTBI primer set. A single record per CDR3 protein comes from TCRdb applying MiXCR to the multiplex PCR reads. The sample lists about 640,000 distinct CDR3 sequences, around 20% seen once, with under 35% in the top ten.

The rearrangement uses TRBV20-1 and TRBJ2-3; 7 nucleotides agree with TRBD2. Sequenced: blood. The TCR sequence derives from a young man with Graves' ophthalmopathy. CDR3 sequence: CSARGGGSTDTQYF. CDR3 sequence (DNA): TGCAGTGCTAGAGGGGGGGGTAGCACAGATACGCAGTATTTT.